These 20 T cell receptor beta chains originate from one sample sequenced in a study of blood T cell repertoires in COVID-19. Clones were sequenced by immunoSEQ multiplex PCR, and TCRdb holds only the in-frame ones, with some missing. The sample shows fewer than 450,000 clones, around 86% of them seen only once. The sequenced sample was peripheral blood. The receptor set was obtained from a woman aged 45-65 years with COVID-19, enrolled during active disease.

This chain uses TRBV7-2 with TRBJ2-5; 9 positions match TRBD1. V was clipped by 4 bases and J by 5 bases; unmatched bases: 8. The CDR3 consists of 15 residues. Germline V gene sequence: CDR1 SGHTA, CDR2 FQGNSA. The CDR3 DNA reads as TGTGCCAGCAGCTCCAACAGGGGGCGAGAGGAGACCCAGTACTTC. Encoded protein: CASSSNRGREETQYF.

The rearrangement uses TRBV2 and TRBJ1-1; D remains unclear. Trimming cost V 7 bases and J 0 bases, with 15 bases left between them. There are 15 residues in the CDR3. Germline V CDR1 and CDR2: SNHLY, FYNNEI. DNA of the CDR3: TGTGCCAGCATAAGTTCGAATACAGTGAACACTGAAGCTTTCTTT. It codes for CASISSNTVNTEAFF.

The rearrangement uses TRBV29-1 and TRBJ2-5, with TRBD1 as a possible D gene (5 bases). V dropped 6 bases and J dropped 2 bases, with 16 bases sitting between them. The CDR3 has 14 residues. Germline values: CDR1 SQVTM, CDR2 ANQGSEA. In DNA form, the CDR3 reads TGCAGCGTAAGACAGTCCCCTGGTCAAGAGACCCAGTACTTC. Translated: CSVRQSPGQETQYF.

V gene TRBV6-5 combines with J gene TRBJ2-7; D ambiguous. CDR3 length equals 11 residues. The germline V and J ends were trimmed by 6 bases and 3 bases, with 6 bases remaining between them. Looked up from germline, CDR1 is MNHEY and CDR2 is SVGAGI. The CDR3: CASSKNYEQYF. The CDR3 DNA reads TGTGCCAGCAGCAAAAACTACGAGCAGTACTTC.

The chain links TRBV24-1 to TRBJ2-3; D remains unclear. The CDR3 consists of 12 residues. Germline CDR1 and CDR2: KGHDR and SFDVKD. Trimming took off 6 bases at V and 4 bases at J, with 7 bases between the two ends. The CDR3 DNA sequence: TGTGCCACCAGTCCGAGGTCAGATACGCAGTATTTT. Protein product: CATSPRSDTQYF.

This chain joins TRBV10-3 and TRBJ1-1, with D maybe TRBD1 (5 bases). V lost 10 bases to trimming and J lost 0 bases, with 18 bases between them. The CDR3 has 15 residues. Germline V gene sequence: CDR1 ENHRY, CDR2 SYGVKD. In DNA form, the CDR3 reads TGTGCCACCGGCTTTCGGGGGTCTATGAACACTGAAGCTTTCTTT. Protein product: CATGFRGSMNTEAFF.

This chain links TRBV3-1 (or the pseudogene TRBV3-2) with TRBJ1-5; the match to TRBD1 covers 7 bases. The germline V gene encodes CDR1 LGHDT and CDR2 YNNKEL (reference sequence). The CDR3 is made up of 17 amino acids. V was clipped by 0 bases and J by 4 bases; unmatched bases: 9. The CDR3 reads CASSQEFSGGWNQPQHF. For the CDR3, the DNA is TGTGCCAGCAGCCAAGAATTCTCAGGGGGATGGAATCAGCCCCAGCATTTT.

The rearrangement links TRBV10-2 to TRBJ1-1, with D possibly TRBD1 on 6 matching bases. Trimming cost V 3 bases and J 0 bases, with 17 bases left between them. The CDR3 has 17 amino acids. From germline, CDR1 is WSHSY and CDR2 SAAADI. The CDR3 reads CASSDPRPGQLNTEAFF. The CDR3 coding sequence is TGCGCCAGCAGTGACCCTAGACCGGGACAACTGAACACTGAAGCTTTCTTT.

The chain has TRBV4-3 and TRBJ2-7; maybe TRBD2 (6 bases). The V and J ends lost 0 bases and 2 bases respectively, with 11 bases between them. Germline CDR1 is LGHNA and CDR2 is YSLEER. This CDR3 is 15 amino acids long. The CDR3 nucleotides are TGCGCCAGCAGCCAAGAAGGGGACTGGGCCTACGAGCAGTACTTC. This sequence encodes CASSQEGDWAYEQYF.

This chain uses TRBV9 with TRBJ2-1; 11 positions agree with TRBD2. V was pared by 0 bases and J by 5 bases, with 4 bases of the junction left unmatched. Germline lookup yields CDR1 SGDLS and CDR2 YYNGEE. This CDR3 is 16 amino acids long. CDR3 in amino acids: CASSVALLAGDNEQFF. CDR3 coding DNA: TGTGCCAGCAGCGTAGCGTTACTAGCGGGAGACAATGAGCAGTTCTTC.

This clone was counted ten times or more. The chain has TRBV29-1 and TRBJ2-3, with D maybe TRBD2 (7 bases). V lost 1 base, J lost 2 bases, and 13 bases lay in between. Germline values: CDR1 SQVTM, CDR2 ANQGSEA. There are 15 residues in the CDR3. This chain's CDR3 is CSVEGRGGVTDTQYF. CDR3 bases: TGCAGCGTTGAAGGAAGAGGGGGGGTCACAGATACGCAGTATTTT.

This clone was detected once. The chain employs TRBV6-5 and TRBJ1-2; D unresolved. Trimming pared 6 bases from V and 1 base from J, leaving 12 bases between. Germline CDR1 MNHEY, CDR2 SVGAGI. This CDR3 is 14 amino acids long. In DNA form, the CDR3 reads TGTGCCAGCAGCTTCGGACGGGATAACTATGGCTACACCTTC. Translated: CASSFGRDNYGYTF.

The chain uses TRBV5-5 and TRBJ1-1; perhaps TRBD1 as D (6 bases). Trimming stripped 4 bases from V and 0 bases from J, with 16 bases between. This CDR3 has 16 amino acids. CDR1 and CDR2 (germline): SGHKS, YYEKEE (reference sequence). CDR3 coding DNA: TGTGCCAGCAGCCGGAACAGGGCTTCATTGAACACTGAAGCTTTCTTT. Translated: CASSRNRASLNTEAFF.

V gene TRBV6-2 or TRBV6-3 combines with J gene TRBJ2-5; the match to TRBD2 covers 9 bases. Germline values: CDR1 MNHEY, CDR2 SVGEGT. The J segment lost 5 bases and the V segment lost 5 bases, leaving 9 bases of the junction unmatched. The CDR3 length is 15 residues. Here the CDR3 DNA reads TGTGCCAGCAGTGTAGCGGGAGCGTCTTTGGAGACCCAGTACTTC. Translating gives CASSVAGASLETQYF.

This clone has only one observation. The rearrangement joins TRBV7-9 to TRBJ2-1; TRBD1 is a possible D gene (5 bases). CDR1 is SEHNR, CDR2 FQNEAQ, per germline (reference sequence). V lost 2 bases, J lost 3 bases, and 11 bases lay in between. There are 15 residues in the CDR3. In DNA, the CDR3 is TGTGCCAGCAGCTTAATTCAGGGAAGCTACAATGAGCAGTTCTTC. It is translated as CASSLIQGSYNEQFF. Using reference TRBV7-9 and TRBJ2-1 for the parts outside the CDR3, the full variable domain is DTGVSQNPRHKITKRGQNVTFRCDPISEHNRLYWYRQTLGQGPEFLTYFQNEAQLEKSRLLSDRFSAERPKGSFSTLEIQRTEQGDSAMYLCASSLIQGSYNEQFFGPGTRLTVL.

The gene calls are TRBV18 and TRBJ2-1; perhaps TRBD1 as D (5 bases). This CDR3 comprises 14 residues. Germline CDR1 is KGHSH and CDR2 is LQKENI. The V and J ends lost 1 base and 3 bases respectively, with 7 bases between them. The CDR3 DNA follows: TGTGCCAGCTCACCACAAGGACACTACAATGAGCAGTTCTTC. Translating it yields CASSPQGHYNEQFF.

The chain carries TRBV5-1 and TRBJ2-2; D is undetermined. V dropped 1 base and J dropped 0 bases, with 7 bases sitting between them. Germline CDR1 reads SGHRS; CDR2 reads YFSETQ. This CDR3 region has 15 residues. In nucleotides, the CDR3 is TGCGCCAGCAGCTTGTCTACAGCGAACACCGGGGAGCTGTTTTTT. Translation: CASSLSTANTGELFF.

This clone appeared a few times. This rearrangement joins TRBV7-8 to TRBJ1-2, with 7 bases lining up with TRBD1. CDR3 length equals 13 residues. The germline V gene has CDR1 SGHVS and CDR2 FQNEAQ. After removal of 3 bases from V and 5 bases from J, the junction contained 3 bases not matched to a gene. The CDR3 DNA follows: TGTGCCAGCAGCTTGTCAGGGGGATATGGCTACACCTTC. Translating gives CASSLSGGYGYTF.

The chain combines TRBV5-6 with TRBJ1-4, with 9 bases fitting TRBD1. CDR1 SGHDT and CDR2 YYEEEE come from the germline V gene. This CDR3 contains 13 residues. With V trimmed by 4 bases and J by 8 bases, 3 bases remained unmatched. CDR3 protein: CASSGTGQEKLFF. The CDR3 DNA reads as TGTGCCAGCAGCGGGACAGGGCAGGAAAAACTGTTTTTT.

This clone showed up just once. CDR3 amino acids: CASSSSGTHYNEQFF. Here the CDR3 DNA reads TGTGCCAGCAGCTCCTCCGGGACTCACTACAATGAGCAGTTCTTC. The rearrangement joins TRBV7-8 to TRBJ2-1, with a weak D call TRBD2 (6 bases). The V and J ends lost 4 bases and 3 bases respectively, with 13 bases between them. CDR1 and CDR2 (germline): SGHVS, FQNEAQ. The CDR3 is 15 residues long.